The TCR beta chain under discussion was sequenced for a study of cytomegalovirus exposure and HLA in healthy donors. Assay used: immunoSEQ multiplex PCR; TCRdb lists only in-frame clones, some missing. The data show roughly 70,000 clones, approximately 96% seen once. In germline, CDR1 is PRHDT, CDR2 FYEKMQ (reference sequence). The CDR3 sequence is 16 residues long. With V trimmed by 5 bases and J by 1 base, 9 bases remained unmatched. The sequenced sample consisted of PBMCs. This chain connects TRBV13 to TRBJ2-3; 7 positions agree with TRBD2. This TCR derives from a woman under 30 in good health and CMV-seropositive. CDR3 sequence (DNA): TGTGCCAGCAGCAGCCCCCGGGCGGGGGGCACAGATACGCAGTATTTT. Translating gives CASSSPRAGGTDTQYF.